The rows below give T cell receptor beta chains drawn from one sample of a study of cytotoxic CD8 clonotypes in ibrutinib-treated CLL. The method was immunoSEQ multiplex PCR; TCRdb's version includes in-frame clones alone and lacks a portion of them. The data hold nearly 100,000 clones, with approximately 78% observed a single time. Here the sequenced sample was PBMCs, taken after 12 months of ibrutinib treatment. All receptors come from a human donor with chronic lymphocytic leukemia. Each CDR3 is given with its conserved first and last residue. The D gene is left open where the match is weak. Size tells how often a clone was seen (once, few, many) or the class of an expanded clone, and some rows leave it out.

NA NA TRBJ2-7 TRBV21-1 TGTGCCAGCAGCAACGCCCGACGGGGGCGAGACGAGCAGTACTTC CASSNARRGRDEQYF
NA NA TRBJ1-5 TRBV28 TGTGCCAGCAGTTTCCCCTCCAGCATCAATCAGCCCCAGCATTTT CASSFPSSINQPQHF
NA TRBD1 TRBJ1-1 TRBV19 TGTGCCAGTAGTCCTGACCAGGGGGAGGACACTGAAGCTTTCTTT CASSPDQGEDTEAFF
few NA TRBJ2-2 TRBV7-2 TGTGCCAGCAGCTTAGGGGGGACCGGGGAGCTGTTTTTT CASSLGGTGELFF
NA TRBD1 TRBJ2-1 TRBV7-3 TGTGCCAGCAGCCTTGGGACAGCTTACAATGAGCAGTTCTTC CASSLGTAYNEQFF
few NA TRBJ1-2 TRBV5-1 TGCGCCAGCAGCTTGGATAGCGGGAGGAATGGCTACACCTTC CASSLDSGRNGYTF
few NA TRBJ1-1 TRBV5-1 TGCGCCAGCAGCGTGCGGGCGGAGAACACTGAAGCTTTCTTT CASSVRAENTEAFF
once TRBD1 TRBJ2-1 TRBV5-1 TGCGCCAGCAGCTCGGGACAGAGCTCCTACAATGAGCAGTTCTTC CASSSGQSSYNEQFF
NA TRBD1 TRBJ2-2 TRBV4-1 TGCGCCAGCAGCCCCGGACCGGGACAGGGGGTAATAATGCCCGGGGAGCTGTTTTTT CASSPGPGQGVIMPGELFF
NA NA TRBJ2-7 TRBV5-1 TGCGCCAGCAGCTTGGGGTCAGGCTCCTACGAGCAGTACTTC CASSLGSGSYEQYF
NA TRBD1 TRBJ1-1 TRBV6-1 TGTGCCAGCAGAGAAACAGGGGGAAGCACTGAAGCTTTCTTT CASRETGGSTEAFF
NA NA TRBJ2-4 TRBV7-2 TGTGCCAGCAGCTTAGGGACGGGGCGGAGAAACATTCAGTACTTC CASSLGTGRRNIQYF
NA NA TRBJ1-1 TRBV19 TGTGCCAGTAGTATAACCGCCTCTGCTGAAGCTTTCTTT CASSITASAEAFF
NA TRBD1 TRBJ1-5 TRBV6-1 TGTGCCAGCAGTGAAAATGCAGGGACAGGAGGTAGGACCCAGCATTTT CASSENAGTGGRTQHF
NA NA TRBJ2-1 TRBV2 TGTGCCAGCAGTGAACAGGCAGGGAGGATAAATGAGCAGTTCTTC CASSEQAGRINEQFF
once NA TRBJ1-2 TRBV21-1 TGTGCCAGCAGCAAACCATCTGGACAGGTCTATGGCTACACCTTC CASSKPSGQVYGYTF
NA NA TRBJ1-4 TRBV6-6 TGTGCCAGCAGTTACGGCAGTAGAGAAAAACTGTTTTTT CASSYGSREKLFF
NA NA TRBJ1-4 TRBV30 TGTGCCTGGTCCTGGGGCAGGGGACGCGAAAAACTGTTTTTT CAWSWGRGREKLFF
NA TRBD2 TRBJ2-2 TRBV2 TGTGCCAGCAAACTACTAGCGGGGCTTTCCGGGGAGCTGTTTTTT CASKLLAGLSGELFF
NA NA TRBJ1-6 TRBV6-4 TGTGCCAGCAGTGACGGTGTGAAGGGGCTAAATTCACCCCTCCACTTT CASSDGVKGLNSPLHF
NA NA TRBJ2-7 TRBV11-3 TGTGCCAGCAGCTTATCCGGGGGCGGCTACGAGCAGTACTTC CASSLSGGGYEQYF
once NA TRBJ1-5 TRBV7-9 TGTGCCAGCAGCTGGGGAGGGGACAATCAGCCCCAGCATTTT CASSWGGDNQPQHF
NA TRBD1 TRBJ2-2 TRBV7-2 TGTGCCAGCAGCTTTCGAGGGGGCGGAACCGGGGAGCTGTTTTTT CASSFRGGGTGELFF
NA TRBD1 TRBJ1-1 TRBV18 TGTGCCAGCTCACCGGAGACAGGGCCGGCTTTCTTT CASSPETGPAFF
NA NA TRBJ2-4 TRBV13 TGTGCCAGCAGCCGAGAGGGGGGCGGAAACATTCAGTACTTC CASSREGGGNIQYF
NA TRBD1 TRBJ2-7 TRBV29-1 TGCAGCGTCGCCGGGACAGGGTACGAGCAGTACTTC CSVAGTGYEQYF
NA TRBD1 TRBJ1-6 TRBV5-1 TGCGCCAGCAGCTTCTCAGGGGGTCAGAATTCACCCCTCCACTTT CASSFSGGQNSPLHF
NA NA TRBJ2-5 TRBV30 TGTGCCTGGAGTGTAGACGGGGGTTCCCCCCGAGAGACCCAGTACTTC CAWSVDGGSPRETQYF
NA TRBD2 TRBJ2-3 TRBV5-6 TGTGCCAGCAGCCCCCGGACTAGTTTGCATACGCAGTATTTT CASSPRTSLHTQYF
few NA TRBJ1-2 TRBV7-3 TGTGCCAGCAGCCCCGGGGCAGGGTCCTATGGCTACACCTTC CASSPGAGSYGYTF
NA TRBD1 TRBJ1-4 TRBV27 TGTGCCAGCAGCGCGGACAGGTGGGCTGAAAAACTGTTTTTT CASSADRWAEKLFF
NA NA TRBJ2-1 TRBV11-3 TGTGCCAGCAGCCTGGGGGGGGGCCCCTCCTACAATGAGCAGTTCTTC CASSLGGGPSYNEQFF
NA TRBD2 TRBJ2-2 TRBV9 TGTGCCAGCAGTCCGACCCTAGCGGGGCCCGGTAGGACCGGGGAGCTGTTTTTT CASSPTLAGPGRTGELFF
NA NA TRBJ2-7 TRBV5-1 TGCGCCAGCAGCTTGGCGGAAGAGCAGTACTTC CASSLAEEQYF
NA NA TRBJ2-7 TRBV11-2 TGTGCCAGCAGCGCTCGGGGCGAGCAGTACTTC CASSARGEQYF
NA NA TRBJ2-5 TRBV10-3 TGTGCCATCAAACCCCACTCGCAAGAGACCCAGTACTTC CAIKPHSQETQYF
few NA TRBJ2-5 TRBV11-3 TGTGCCAGCAGCTTCAGTAGGTTGGAGACCCAGTACTTC CASSFSRLETQYF
NA TRBD2 TRBJ2-1 TRBV5-1 TGCGCCAGCAGCTTGGGGACTAGCGGGGTAGGGGAGCAGTTCTTC CASSLGTSGVGEQFF
NA TRBD1 TRBJ1-2 TRBV5-1 TGCGCCAGCAGCGGAGACAGGGCGAAGGGCTACACCTTC CASSGDRAKGYTF
NA TRBD1 TRBJ2-7 TRBV2 TGTGCCAGCTCGGGACAGGGGAACTACGAGCAGTACTTC CASSGQGNYEQYF
NA NA TRBJ1-6 TRBV7-3 TGTGCCAGCAGCTTAGGACAGATTCAAAATTCACCCCTCCACTTT CASSLGQIQNSPLHF
NA NA TRBJ2-7 TRBV18 TGTGCCAGCTCACCCAGGGAAAGAGACGAGCAGTACTTC CASSPRERDEQYF
NA NA TRBJ2-1 TRBV7-8 TGTGCCAGCAGCTCTACTTCAAGCTCCTACAATGAGCAGTTCTTC CASSSTSSSYNEQFF
NA NA TRBJ2-5 TRBV5-6 TGTGCCAGCAGCCCGGGTGGCTCGGGAGAGACCCAGTACTTC CASSPGGSGETQYF
NA NA TRBJ2-7 TRBV29-1 TGCAGCGCCCTAACACAGGGTACCGAGCAGTACTTC CSALTQGTEQYF
few NA TRBJ2-6 TRBV4-1 TGCGCCAGCAGCCAAGATTGGGGCCCTGGGGCCAACGTCCTGACTTTC CASSQDWGPGANVLTF
NA NA TRBJ1-4 TRBV27 TGTGCCAGCAGTCCCGGGATAGAGCGAGCTGAAAAACTGTTTTTT CASSPGIERAEKLFF
once TRBD1 TRBJ1-6 TRBV11-3 TGTGCCAGCAGCTTCCAGGGACAGGGGAATTCACCCCTCCACTTT CASSFQGQGNSPLHF